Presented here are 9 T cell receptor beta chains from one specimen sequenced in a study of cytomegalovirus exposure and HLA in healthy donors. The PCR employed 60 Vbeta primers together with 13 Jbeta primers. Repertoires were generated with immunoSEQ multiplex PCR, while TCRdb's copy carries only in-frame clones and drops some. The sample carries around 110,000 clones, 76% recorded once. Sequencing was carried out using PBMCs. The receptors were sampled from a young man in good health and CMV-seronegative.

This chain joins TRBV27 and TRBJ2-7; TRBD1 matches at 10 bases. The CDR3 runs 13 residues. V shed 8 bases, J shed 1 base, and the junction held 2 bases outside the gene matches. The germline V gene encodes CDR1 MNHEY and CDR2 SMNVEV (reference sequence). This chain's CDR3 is CASRDRGSYEQYF. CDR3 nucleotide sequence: TGTGCCAGCCGGGACAGGGGATCCTACGAGCAGTACTTC.

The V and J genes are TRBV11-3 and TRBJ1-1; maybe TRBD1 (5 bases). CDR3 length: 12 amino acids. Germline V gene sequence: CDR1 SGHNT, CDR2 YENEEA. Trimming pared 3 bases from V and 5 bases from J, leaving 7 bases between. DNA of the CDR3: TGTGCCAGCAGCTTTCAGGGAACTGAAGCTTTCTTT. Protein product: CASSFQGTEAFF.

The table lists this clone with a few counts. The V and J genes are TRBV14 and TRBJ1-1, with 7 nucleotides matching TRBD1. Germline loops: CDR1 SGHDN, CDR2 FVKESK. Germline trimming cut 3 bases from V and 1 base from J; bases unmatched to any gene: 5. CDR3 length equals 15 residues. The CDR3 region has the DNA TGTGCCAGCAGCCAGGCAGGGGGATCGAACACTGAAGCTTTCTTT. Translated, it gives CASSQAGGSNTEAFF.

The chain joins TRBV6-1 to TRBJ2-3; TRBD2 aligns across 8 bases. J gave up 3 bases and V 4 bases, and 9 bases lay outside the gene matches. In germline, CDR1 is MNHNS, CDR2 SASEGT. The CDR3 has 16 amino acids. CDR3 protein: CASSAGGGTPTDTQYF. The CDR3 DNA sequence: TGTGCCAGCAGTGCGGGAGGGGGTACGCCGACAGATACGCAGTATTTT.

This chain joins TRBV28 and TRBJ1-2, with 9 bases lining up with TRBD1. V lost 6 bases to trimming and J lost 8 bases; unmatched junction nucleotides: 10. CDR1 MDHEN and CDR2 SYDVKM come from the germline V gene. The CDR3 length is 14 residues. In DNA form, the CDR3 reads TGTGCCAGCAGCCAAACAGGGGGCGGGGAGGGCTACACCTTC. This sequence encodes CASSQTGGGEGYTF.

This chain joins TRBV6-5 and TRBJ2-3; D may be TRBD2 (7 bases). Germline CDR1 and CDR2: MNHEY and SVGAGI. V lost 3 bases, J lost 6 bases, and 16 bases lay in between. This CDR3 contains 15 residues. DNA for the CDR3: TGTGCCAGCAGTTATTCGAGGGGGGGCCGTGATACGCAGTATTTT. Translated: CASSYSRGGRDTQYF.

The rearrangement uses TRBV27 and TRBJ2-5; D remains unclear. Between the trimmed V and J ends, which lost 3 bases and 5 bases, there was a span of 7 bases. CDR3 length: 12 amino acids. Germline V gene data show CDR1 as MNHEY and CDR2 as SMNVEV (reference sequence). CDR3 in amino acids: CASSFTRETQYF. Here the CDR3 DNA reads TGTGCCAGCAGTTTTACTCGGGAGACCCAGTACTTC.

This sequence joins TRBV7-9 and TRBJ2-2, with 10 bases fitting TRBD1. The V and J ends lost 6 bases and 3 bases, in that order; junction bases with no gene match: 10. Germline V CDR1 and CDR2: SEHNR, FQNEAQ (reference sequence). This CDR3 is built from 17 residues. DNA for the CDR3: TGTGCCAGCAGGCCCCCCGGGACAGGGGAGGACACCGGGGAGCTGTTTTTT. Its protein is CASRPPGTGEDTGELFF.

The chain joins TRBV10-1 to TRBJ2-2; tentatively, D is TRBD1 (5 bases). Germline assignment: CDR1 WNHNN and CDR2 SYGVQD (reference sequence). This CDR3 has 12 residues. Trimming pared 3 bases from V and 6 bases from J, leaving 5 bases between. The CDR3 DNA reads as TGCGCCAGCAGTGAACAGGCCGGGGAGCTGTTTTTT. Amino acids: CASSEQAGELFF.